This T cell receptor beta chain was identified during a study of shared clonotypes between healthy human individuals. Study-level background: CD4 naive cells filled three plates per donor, CD4 memory three, CD8 naive two and CD8 memory one.

The V gene's germline CDR1 is SGHAT and CDR2 FQNNGV. V shed 2 bases, J shed 4 bases, and the junction held 10 bases outside the gene matches. The CDR3 is 17 amino acids. CD4+ cells yielded CD45RA+ naive and CD45RA-negative memory subsets. The test was conducted at deep level. Data came from immunoSEQ multiplex PCR; TCRdb stores just in-frame clones and leaves some out. The data contain roughly 500,000 clones, 90% to 96% of them seen just once; the ten biggest clones take up about 0.057%. With respect to this clone: The target antigen is unknown.

Study results and limitations: The naive CD4 repertoires of several donors were compared, and approximately 4.5% of clonotypes were shared.

The source material was naive CD4+ T cells sorted from blood. Noted subset: CD45RA+ positively selected. V gene TRBV11-2 combines with J gene TRBJ2-5; 10 bases are shared with TRBD2. This sequence originates from a woman in her thirties in good health. The CDR3 DNA sequence: TGTGCCAGCAGCTTAAAGACTAGCGGGTTTTCCGGAGAGACCCAGTACTTC. This sequence encodes CASSLKTSGFSGETQYF.